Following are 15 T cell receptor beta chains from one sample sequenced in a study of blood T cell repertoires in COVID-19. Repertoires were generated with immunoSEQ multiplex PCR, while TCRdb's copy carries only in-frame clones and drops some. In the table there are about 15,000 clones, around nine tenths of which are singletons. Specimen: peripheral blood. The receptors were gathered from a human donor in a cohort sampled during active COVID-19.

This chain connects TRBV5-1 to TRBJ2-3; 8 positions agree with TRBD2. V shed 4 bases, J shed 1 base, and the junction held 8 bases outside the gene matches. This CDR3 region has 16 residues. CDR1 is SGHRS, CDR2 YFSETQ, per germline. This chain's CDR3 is CASSRGPGGGTDTQYF. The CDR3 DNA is TGCGCCAGCAGCCGGGGCCCGGGGGGGGGCACAGATACGCAGTATTTT. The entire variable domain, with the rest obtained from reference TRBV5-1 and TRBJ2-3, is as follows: KAGVTQTPRYLIKTRGQQVTLSCSPISGHRSVSWYQQTPGQGLQFLFEYFSETQRNKGNFPGRFSGRQFSNSRSEMNVSTLELGDSALYLCASSRGPGGGTDTQYFGPGTRLTVL.

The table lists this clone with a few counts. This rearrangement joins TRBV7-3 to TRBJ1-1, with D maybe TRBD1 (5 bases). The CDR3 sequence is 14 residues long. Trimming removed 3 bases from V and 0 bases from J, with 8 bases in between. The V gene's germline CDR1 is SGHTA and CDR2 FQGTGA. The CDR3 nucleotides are TGTGCCAGCAGCTTGGGGGGAATGAACACTGAAGCTTTCTTT. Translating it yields CASSLGGMNTEAFF. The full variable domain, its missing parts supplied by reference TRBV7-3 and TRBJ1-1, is GAGVSQTPSNKVTEKGKYVELRCDPISGHTALYWYRQSLGQGPEFLIYFQGTGAADDSGLPNDRFFAVRPEGSVSTLKIQRTERGDSAVYLCASSLGGMNTEAFFGQGTRLTVV.

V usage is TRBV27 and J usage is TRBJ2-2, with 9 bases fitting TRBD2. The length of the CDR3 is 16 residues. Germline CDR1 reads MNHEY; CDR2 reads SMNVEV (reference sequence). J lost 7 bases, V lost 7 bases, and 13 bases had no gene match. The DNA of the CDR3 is TGTGCCAGCAACCCCCTCCTAGCGGGATCTCACGGGGAGCTGTTTTTT. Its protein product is CASNPLLAGSHGELFF.

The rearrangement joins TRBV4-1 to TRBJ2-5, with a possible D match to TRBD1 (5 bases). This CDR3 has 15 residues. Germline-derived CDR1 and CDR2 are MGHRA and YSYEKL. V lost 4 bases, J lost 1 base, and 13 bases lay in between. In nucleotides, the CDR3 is TGCGCCAGCAGCCCCCGTGGGGCGCGCCAAGAGACCCAGTACTTC. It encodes CASSPRGARQETQYF.

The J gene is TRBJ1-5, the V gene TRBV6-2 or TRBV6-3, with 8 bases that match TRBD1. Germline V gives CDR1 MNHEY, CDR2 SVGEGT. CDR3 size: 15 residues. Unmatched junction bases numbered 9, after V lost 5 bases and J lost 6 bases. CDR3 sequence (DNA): TGTGCCAGCAGTCCACAGGGGGACCAGGGTCAGCCCCAGCATTTT. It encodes CASSPQGDQGQPQHF.

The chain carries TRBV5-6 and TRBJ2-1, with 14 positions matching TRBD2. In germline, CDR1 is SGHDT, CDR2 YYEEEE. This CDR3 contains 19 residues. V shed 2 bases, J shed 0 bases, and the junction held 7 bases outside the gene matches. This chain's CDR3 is CASSFGLAGGGGSYNEQFF. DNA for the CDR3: TGTGCCAGCAGCTTCGGACTAGCGGGAGGAGGGGGCTCCTACAATGAGCAGTTCTTC.

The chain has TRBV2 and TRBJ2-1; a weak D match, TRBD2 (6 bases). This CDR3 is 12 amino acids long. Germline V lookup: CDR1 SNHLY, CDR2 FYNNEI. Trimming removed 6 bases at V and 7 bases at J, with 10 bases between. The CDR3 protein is CASRGTWNEQFF. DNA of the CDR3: TGTGCCAGCAGGGGGACTTGGAATGAGCAGTTCTTC.

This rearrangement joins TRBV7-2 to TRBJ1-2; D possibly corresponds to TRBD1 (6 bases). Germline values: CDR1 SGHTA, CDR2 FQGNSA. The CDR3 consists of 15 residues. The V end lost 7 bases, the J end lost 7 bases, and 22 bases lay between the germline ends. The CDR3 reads CASTQGGDKAGGYTF. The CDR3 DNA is TGTGCCAGCACCCAAGGGGGTGACAAGGCGGGTGGCTACACCTTC.

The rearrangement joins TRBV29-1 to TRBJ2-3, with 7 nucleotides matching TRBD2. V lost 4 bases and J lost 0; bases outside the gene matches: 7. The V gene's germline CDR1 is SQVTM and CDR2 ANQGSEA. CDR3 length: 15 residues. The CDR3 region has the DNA TGCAGCGTTGCCGGGGGGTCCACTAGCACAGATACGCAGTATTTT. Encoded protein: CSVAGGSTSTDTQYF.

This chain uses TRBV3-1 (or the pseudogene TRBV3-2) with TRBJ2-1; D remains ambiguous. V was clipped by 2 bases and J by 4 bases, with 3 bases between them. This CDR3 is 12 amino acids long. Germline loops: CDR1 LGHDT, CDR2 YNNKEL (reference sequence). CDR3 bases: TGTGCCAGCAGCCAACCTTACAATGAGCAGTTCTTC. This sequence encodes CASSQPYNEQFF.

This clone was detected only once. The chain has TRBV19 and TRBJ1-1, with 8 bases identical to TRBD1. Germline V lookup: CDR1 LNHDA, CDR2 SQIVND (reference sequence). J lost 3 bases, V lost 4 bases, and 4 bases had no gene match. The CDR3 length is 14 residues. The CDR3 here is CASSKTGGDTEAFF. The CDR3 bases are TGTGCCAGTAGTAAAACAGGGGGGGACACTGAAGCTTTCTTT.

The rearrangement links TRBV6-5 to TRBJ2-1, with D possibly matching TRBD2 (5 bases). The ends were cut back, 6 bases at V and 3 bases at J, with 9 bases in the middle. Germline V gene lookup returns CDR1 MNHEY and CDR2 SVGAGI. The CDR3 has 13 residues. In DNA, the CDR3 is TGTGCCAGCAGCCGGGAATACTACAATGAGCAGTTCTTC. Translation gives CASSREYYNEQFF.

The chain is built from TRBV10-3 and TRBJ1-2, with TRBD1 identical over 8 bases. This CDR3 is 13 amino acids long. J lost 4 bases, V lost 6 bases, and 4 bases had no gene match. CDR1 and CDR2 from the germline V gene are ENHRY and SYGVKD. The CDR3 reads CAISETGAYGYTF. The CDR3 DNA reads TGTGCCATCAGCGAGACAGGGGCCTATGGCTACACCTTC.

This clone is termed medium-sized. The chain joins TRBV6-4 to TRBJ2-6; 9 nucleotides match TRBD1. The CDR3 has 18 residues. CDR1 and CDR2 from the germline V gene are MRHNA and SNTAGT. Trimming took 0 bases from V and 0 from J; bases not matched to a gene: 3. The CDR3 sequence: CASSDSGTGISGANVLTF. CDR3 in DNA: TGTGCCAGCAGTGACTCGGGGACAGGGATCTCTGGGGCCAACGTCCTGACTTTC.

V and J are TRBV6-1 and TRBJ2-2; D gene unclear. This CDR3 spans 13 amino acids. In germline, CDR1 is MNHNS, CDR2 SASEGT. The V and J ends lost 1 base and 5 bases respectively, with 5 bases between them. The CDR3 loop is CASSEVETGELFF. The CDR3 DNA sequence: TGTGCCAGCAGTGAAGTAGAAACCGGGGAGCTGTTTTTT.